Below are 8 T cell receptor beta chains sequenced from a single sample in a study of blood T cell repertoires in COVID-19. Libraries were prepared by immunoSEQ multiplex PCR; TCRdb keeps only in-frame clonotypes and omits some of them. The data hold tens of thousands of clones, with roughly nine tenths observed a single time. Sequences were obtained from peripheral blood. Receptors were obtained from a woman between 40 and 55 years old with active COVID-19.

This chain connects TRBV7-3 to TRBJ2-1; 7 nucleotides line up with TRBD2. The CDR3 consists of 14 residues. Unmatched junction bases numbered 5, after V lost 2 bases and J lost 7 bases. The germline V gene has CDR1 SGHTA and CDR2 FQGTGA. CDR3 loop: CASSLFRGGNEQFF. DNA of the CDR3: TGTGCCAGCAGCTTATTTCGGGGAGGGAATGAGCAGTTCTTC.

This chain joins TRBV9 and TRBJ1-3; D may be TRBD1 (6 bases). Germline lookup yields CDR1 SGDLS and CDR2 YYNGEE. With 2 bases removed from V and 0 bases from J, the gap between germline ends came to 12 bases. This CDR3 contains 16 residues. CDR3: CASSVSGQSSGNTIYF. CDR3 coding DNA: TGTGCCAGCAGCGTTTCTGGACAGTCCTCTGGAAACACCATATATTTT.

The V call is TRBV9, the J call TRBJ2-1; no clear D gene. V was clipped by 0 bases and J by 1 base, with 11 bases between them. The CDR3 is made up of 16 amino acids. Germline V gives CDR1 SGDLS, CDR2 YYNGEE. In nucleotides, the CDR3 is TGTGCCAGCAGCGTAGGGCACCCCTCTTCCTACAATGAGCAGTTCTTC. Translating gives CASSVGHPSSYNEQFF. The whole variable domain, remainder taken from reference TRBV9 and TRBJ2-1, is DSGVTQTPKHLITATGQRVTLRCSPRSGDLSVYWYQQSLDQGLQFLIQYYNGEERAKGNILERFSAQQFPDLHSELNLSSLELGDSALYFCASSVGHPSSYNEQFFGPGTRLTVL.

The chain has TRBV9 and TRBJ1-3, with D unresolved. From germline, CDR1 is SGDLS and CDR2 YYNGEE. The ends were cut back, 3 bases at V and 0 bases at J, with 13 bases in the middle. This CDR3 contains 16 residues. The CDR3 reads CASSATVSYSGNTIYF. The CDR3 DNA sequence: TGTGCCAGCAGCGCCACTGTAAGCTACTCTGGAAACACCATATATTTT.

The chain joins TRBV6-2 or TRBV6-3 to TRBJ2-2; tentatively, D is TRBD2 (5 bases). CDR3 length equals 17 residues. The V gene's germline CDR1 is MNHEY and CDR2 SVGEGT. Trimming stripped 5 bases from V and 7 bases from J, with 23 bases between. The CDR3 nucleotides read TGTGCCAGCAGTAACCTTTTTCCTGGAGGTGCTGACGGGGAGCTGTTTTTT. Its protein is CASSNLFPGGADGELFF.

The CDR3 region has the DNA TGTGCCAGCAGCCAACGACTACCCACAGATACGCAGTATTTT. This translates into CASSQRLPTDTQYF. This rearrangement joins TRBV14 to TRBJ2-3; tentative D call: TRBD2 (5 bases). Between the trimmed V and J ends, which lost 2 bases and 2 bases, there was a span of 8 bases. Germline V gene sequence: CDR1 SGHDN, CDR2 FVKESK. The CDR3 is 14 residues long.

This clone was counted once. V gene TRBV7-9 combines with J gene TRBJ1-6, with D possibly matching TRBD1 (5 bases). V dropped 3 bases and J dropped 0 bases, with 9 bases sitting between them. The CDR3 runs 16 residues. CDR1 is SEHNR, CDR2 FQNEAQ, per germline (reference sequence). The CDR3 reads CASSLYRSSYNSPLHF. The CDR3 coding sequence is TGTGCCAGCAGCTTGTACAGGAGCTCCTATAATTCACCCCTCCACTTT. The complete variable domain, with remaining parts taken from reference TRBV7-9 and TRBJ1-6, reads DTGVSQNPRHKITKRGQNVTFRCDPISEHNRLYWYRQTLGQGPEFLTYFQNEAQLEKSRLLSDRFSAERPKGSFSTLEIQRTEQGDSAMYLCASSLYRSSYNSPLHFGNGTRLTVT.

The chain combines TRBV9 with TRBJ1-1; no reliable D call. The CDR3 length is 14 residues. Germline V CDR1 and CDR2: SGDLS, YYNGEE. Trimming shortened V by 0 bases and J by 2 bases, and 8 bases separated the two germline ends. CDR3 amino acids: CASSVDGVNTEAFF. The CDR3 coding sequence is TGTGCCAGCAGCGTAGACGGGGTAAACACTGAAGCTTTCTTT.